This is a list of T cell receptor beta chains from one sample in a study of control samples from healthy donors and cancer patients. Measured with immunoSEQ multiplex PCR; TCRdb has only the in-frame clones, and not every one. The sample consists of 150,000 to 200,000 clones, around 92% of them appearing once. Sequences were obtained from blood. The receptors were sampled from a woman in her twenties or thirties in good health. CDR3s include the opening cysteine and the closing phenylalanine or tryptophan. The order of the fields is D gene, J gene, V gene, clone size, CDR3 protein, CDR3 DNA. D genes are given only for firm matches. The listing skips clone size in some rows; elsewhere it reads once, few, many or a size class.

d_gene: NA
j_gene: TRBJ1-4
v_gene: TRBV6-5
abundance: NA
CDR3aa: CASSYSTGGGGKLFF
CDR3nt: TGTGCCAGCAGTTACTCGACCGGGGGCGGGGGAAAACTGTTTTTT

d_gene: NA
j_gene: TRBJ1-1
v_gene: TRBV3-1/TRBV3-2
abundance: NA
CDR3aa: CASSPGRGVMNTEAFF
CDR3nt: TGTGCCAGCAGCCCGGGGCGCGGAGTTATGAACACTGAAGCTTTCTTT

d_gene: NA
j_gene: TRBJ1-4
v_gene: TRBV5-5
abundance: NA
CDR3aa: CASSLGEGTNEKLFF
CDR3nt: TGTGCCAGCAGCTTAGGGGAGGGAACTAATGAAAAACTGTTTTTT

d_gene: TRBD2
j_gene: TRBJ2-1
v_gene: TRBV7-2
abundance: NA
CDR3aa: CASSLVGTSAYNEQFF
CDR3nt: TGTGCCAGCAGCTTAGTCGGGACTAGCGCCTACAATGAGCAGTTCTTC

d_gene: NA
j_gene: TRBJ1-1
v_gene: TRBV14
abundance: NA
CDR3aa: CASSQDLGGSEAFF
CDR3nt: TGTGCCAGCAGCCAAGATCTGGGGGGAAGTGAAGCTTTCTTT

d_gene: TRBD1
j_gene: TRBJ1-1
v_gene: TRBV7-9
abundance: NA
CDR3aa: CASSLSLTGGGTEAFF
CDR3nt: TGTGCCAGCAGCTTATCCCTGACAGGGGGCGGCACTGAAGCTTTCTTT

d_gene: NA
j_gene: TRBJ1-6
v_gene: TRBV6-2/TRBV6-3
abundance: NA
CDR3aa: CASSYGRPLHF
CDR3nt: TGTGCCAGCAGTTACGGCCGACCCCTCCACTTT

d_gene: TRBD1
j_gene: TRBJ2-4
v_gene: TRBV19
abundance: NA
CDR3aa: CASRDRGNIQYF
CDR3nt: TGTGCCAGTAGGGACAGGGGAAACATTCAGTACTTC

d_gene: NA
j_gene: TRBJ2-7
v_gene: TRBV11-2
abundance: NA
CDR3aa: CASRGFSSYEQYF
CDR3nt: TGTGCCAGCAGGGGCTTTAGCTCCTACGAGCAGTACTTC

d_gene: TRBD2
j_gene: TRBJ2-3
v_gene: TRBV18
abundance: NA
CDR3aa: CASSSGLAGAADTQYF
CDR3nt: TGTGCCAGCTCATCGGGACTAGCGGGAGCGGCAGATACGCAGTATTTT

d_gene: TRBD1
j_gene: TRBJ1-6
v_gene: TRBV18
abundance: NA
CDR3aa: CASSLGTDNSPLHF
CDR3nt: TGTGCCAGCTCACTGGGGACAGATAATTCACCCCTCCACTTT

d_gene: TRBD1
j_gene: TRBJ1-1
v_gene: TRBV25-1
abundance: NA
CDR3aa: CASSELGTGGTEAFF
CDR3nt: TGTGCCAGCAGTGAATTAGGGACAGGGGGCACTGAAGCTTTCTTT

d_gene: NA
j_gene: TRBJ1-1
v_gene: TRBV28
abundance: NA
CDR3aa: CASSPEDRNTEAFF
CDR3nt: TGTGCCAGCAGCCCGGAAGACAGGAACACTGAAGCTTTCTTT

d_gene: NA
j_gene: TRBJ1-1
v_gene: TRBV12-3/TRBV12-4
abundance: NA
CDR3aa: CASSSGQNTEAFF
CDR3nt: TGTGCCAGCAGTTCCGGACAGAACACTGAAGCTTTCTTT

d_gene: NA
j_gene: TRBJ1-4
v_gene: TRBV30
abundance: once
CDR3aa: CAWKIPDRNEKLFF
CDR3nt: TGTGCCTGGAAGATACCTGACAGAAATGAAAAACTGTTTTTT

d_gene: NA
j_gene: TRBJ1-1
v_gene: TRBV4-3
abundance: NA
CDR3aa: CASSPTENTEAFF
CDR3nt: TGCGCCAGCAGCCCGACAGAGAACACTGAAGCTTTCTTT

d_gene: NA
j_gene: TRBJ1-4
v_gene: TRBV18
abundance: NA
CDR3aa: CASSPGRGEKLFF
CDR3nt: TGTGCCAGCTCACCGGGCAGGGGAGAAAAACTGTTTTTT

d_gene: NA
j_gene: TRBJ1-2
v_gene: TRBV11-2
abundance: NA
CDR3aa: CASTPDRYGYTF
CDR3nt: TGTGCCAGCACCCCGGACAGATATGGCTACACCTTC

d_gene: TRBD1
j_gene: TRBJ2-7
v_gene: TRBV27
abundance: NA
CDR3aa: CASRNKQGWEQYF
CDR3nt: TGTGCCAGCAGGAACAAACAGGGGTGGGAGCAGTACTTC

d_gene: NA
j_gene: TRBJ2-7
v_gene: TRBV7-8
abundance: NA
CDR3aa: CASSLEGHTYEQYF
CDR3nt: TGTGCCAGCAGCTTAGAGGGTCATACCTACGAGCAGTACTTC

d_gene: TRBD1
j_gene: TRBJ1-2
v_gene: TRBV6-5
abundance: NA
CDR3aa: CASRTGQGAYYGYTF
CDR3nt: TGTGCCAGCAGAACGGGACAGGGGGCTTACTATGGCTACACCTTC

d_gene: TRBD2
j_gene: TRBJ2-3
v_gene: TRBV12-5
abundance: NA
CDR3aa: CASGPSGSTDTQYF
CDR3nt: TGTGCTAGTGGTCCTAGCGGGAGCACAGATACGCAGTATTTT

d_gene: NA
j_gene: TRBJ1-5
v_gene: TRBV16
abundance: few
CDR3aa: CASSQLGGYSNQPQHF
CDR3nt: TGTGCCAGCAGCCAATTGGGGGGTTATAGCAATCAGCCCCAGCATTTT

d_gene: NA
j_gene: TRBJ1-3
v_gene: TRBV2
abundance: few
CDR3aa: CASSEGGVSGNTIYF
CDR3nt: TGTGCCAGCAGTGAAGGGGGGGTTTCTGGAAACACCATATATTTT

d_gene: NA
j_gene: TRBJ2-1
v_gene: TRBV5-1
abundance: NA
CDR3aa: CASSVTGFAYNEQFF
CDR3nt: TGCGCCAGCAGCGTAACTGGATTTGCCTACAATGAGCAGTTCTTC

d_gene: TRBD1
j_gene: TRBJ2-2
v_gene: TRBV28
abundance: few
CDR3aa: CASSFQGDTGELFF
CDR3nt: TGTGCCAGCAGTTTCCAGGGGGACACCGGGGAGCTGTTTTTT

d_gene: TRBD2
j_gene: TRBJ2-5
v_gene: TRBV4-2
abundance: once
CDR3aa: CASSQPGGGPEETQYF
CDR3nt: TGTGCCAGCAGCCAACCAGGCGGGGGTCCGGAGGAGACCCAGTACTTC

d_gene: TRBD2
j_gene: TRBJ2-3
v_gene: TRBV7-2
abundance: NA
CDR3aa: CASSLGSSGSSTDTQYF
CDR3nt: TGTGCCAGCAGCTTAGGATCTAGCGGTTCTAGCACAGATACGCAGTATTTT

d_gene: NA
j_gene: TRBJ1-6
v_gene: TRBV29-1
abundance: NA
CDR3aa: CSVGTDYNSPLHF
CDR3nt: TGCAGCGTTGGGACCGATTATAATTCACCCCTCCACTTT